This T cell receptor beta chain is from a study of blood T cell repertoires in COVID-19. About the research overall: The United States, Italy and Spain supplied acute and convalescent COVID-19 samples. The cDNA or gDNA used as material had been derived from T cells, B-cell-depleted T cells, or PBMCs.

Per the study methods: Amplification with reference gene primers provided the estimates of nucleated cell counts. Method: immunoSEQ multiplex PCR; TCRdb's copy keeps in-frame clones and lacks some. That table supplies the V and J calls and clone size; D and trimming were determined from the DNA. Of around 100,000 clones in the sample, 70% to 90% were seen once. CDR1 MGHDK and CDR2 SYGVNS come from the germline V gene. The CDR3 runs to 14 residues. V lost 4 bases to trimming and J lost 4 bases, with 11 bases between them. The rearrangement links TRBV25-1 to TRBJ2-1; no firm D call. This TCR was sampled from a human donor in a cohort sampled during active COVID-19. The sequencing sample was made of peripheral blood. The DNA for the CDR3 is TGTGCCAGCAGTGTCCTGGAGAGTTACAATGAGCAGTTCTTC. Protein: CASSVLESYNEQFF.